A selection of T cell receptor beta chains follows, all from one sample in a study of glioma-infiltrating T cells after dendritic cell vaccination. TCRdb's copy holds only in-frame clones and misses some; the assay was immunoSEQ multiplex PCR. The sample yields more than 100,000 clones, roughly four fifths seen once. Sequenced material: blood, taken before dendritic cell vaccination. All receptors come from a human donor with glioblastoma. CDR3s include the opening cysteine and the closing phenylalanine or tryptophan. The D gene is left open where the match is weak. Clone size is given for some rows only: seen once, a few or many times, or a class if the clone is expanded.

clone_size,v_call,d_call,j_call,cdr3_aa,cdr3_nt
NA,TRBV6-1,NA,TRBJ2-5,CASSGNGGQETQYF,TGTGCCAGCAGTGGAAATGGGGGGCAAGAGACCCAGTACTTC
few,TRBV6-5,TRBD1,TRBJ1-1,CASSSGQGGITEAFF,TGTGCCAGCAGTTCAGGACAGGGGGGGATCACTGAAGCTTTCTTT
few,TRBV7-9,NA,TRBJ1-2,CASSLAWEGGYGYTF,TGTGCCAGCAGCTTAGCGTGGGAGGGAGGCTATGGCTACACCTTC
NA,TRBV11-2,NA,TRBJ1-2,CASSLVAGDYGYTF,TGTGCCTCAAGCTTAGTAGCAGGGGACTATGGCTACACCTTC
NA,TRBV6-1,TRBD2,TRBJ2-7,CASTVLADSYEQYF,TGTGCCAGCACCGTACTAGCGGACTCCTACGAGCAGTACTTC
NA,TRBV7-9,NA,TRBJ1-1,CASSPNTGSRGAFF,TGTGCCAGCAGCCCGAACACAGGGTCTCGGGGAGCTTTCTTT
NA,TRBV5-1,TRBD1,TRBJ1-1,CASSWTGSTEAFF,TGCGCCAGCAGCTGGACAGGGAGTACTGAAGCTTTCTTT
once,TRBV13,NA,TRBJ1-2,CASSTQTGGAEGYTF,TGTGCCAGCAGCACCCAAACAGGAGGGGCTGAGGGCTACACCTTC
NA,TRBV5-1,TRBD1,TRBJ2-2,CASSLPGGGHGELFF,TGCGCCAGCAGCTTGCCAGGGGGCGGCCACGGGGAGCTGTTTTTT
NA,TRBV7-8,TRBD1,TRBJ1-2,CASSPLPPGGAHGYTF,TGTGCCAGCAGCCCACTTCCCCCAGGGGGCGCACATGGCTACACCTTC